This is a list of T cell receptor beta chains from one sample in a study of cytomegalovirus exposure and HLA in healthy donors. Repertoires were generated with immunoSEQ multiplex PCR, while TCRdb's copy carries only in-frame clones and drops some. The sample lists around 150,000 clones, over 75% occurring once. Sequencing was done on a sample of PBMCs. The receptors derive from a human donor in good health. The CDR3 runs from the conserved cysteine through the conserved F or W. Fields, in order: D gene, clone size, J gene, V gene, CDR3 DNA, CDR3 protein. A D gene is named only where the DNA matches it firmly. Some rows mark clone size as missing; the rest say once, few, many or name a class of expanded clone.

-,-,TRBJ2-5,TRBV5-1,TGCGCCAGCAGCTTGCTAGAGACCCAGTACTTC,CASSLLETQYF
TRBD1,-,TRBJ2-7,TRBV6-1,TGTGCCAGCAGGCGGGCAGGACAGGGTTTCTACGAGCAGTACTTC,CASRRAGQGFYEQYF
TRBD1,-,TRBJ2-7,TRBV15,TGTGCCACCAGCAGACCCCAGGGGGCCTACGAGCAGTACTTC,CATSRPQGAYEQYF
TRBD1,once,TRBJ2-1,TRBV4-1,TGCGCCAGCAGCCAACCTCCAGGACAGGGACCATACAATGAGCAGTTCTTC,CASSQPPGQGPYNEQFF
TRBD1,-,TRBJ2-7,TRBV5-1,TGCGCCAGCAGCTTGACAGGGGGTGGTTACGAGCAGTACTTC,CASSLTGGGYEQYF
TRBD1,-,TRBJ2-5,TRBV7-9,TGTGCCAGCAGCTCGGAACAGGGGGGAAACCAAGAGACCCAGTACTTC,CASSSEQGGNQETQYF
TRBD2,-,TRBJ2-1,TRBV11-1,TGTGCCAGCAGCCCGTTACGAGCGGGGGGTAACTCCTACAATGAGCAGTTCTTC,CASSPLRAGGNSYNEQFF
-,-,TRBJ1-5,TRBV5-5,TGTGCCAGCAGCTTTAATCCGATGTCGGGTGGGAGCAATCAGCCCCAGCATTTT,CASSFNPMSGGSNQPQHF
TRBD2,-,TRBJ2-2,TRBV11-2,TGTGCCAGCAGCCTCCGAGGGACTAGAAATACCGGGGAGCTGTTTTTT,CASSLRGTRNTGELFF
-,-,TRBJ2-1,TRBV7-2,TGTGCCAGCAGTAGGGGGAACCTCTACAATGAGCAGTTCTTC,CASSRGNLYNEQFF
-,-,TRBJ1-2,TRBV23-1,TGCGCCAGCAGTCAATCGCCAGGGTCCTGCTATGGCTACACCTTC,CASSQSPGSCYGYTF
TRBD1,few,TRBJ2-1,TRBV7-8,TGTGCCAGCAGCTTAAGGGACAGTGACAATGAGCAGTTCTTC,CASSLRDSDNEQFF
-,-,TRBJ1-1,TRBV29-1,TGCAGCGTTCGGGCAGGGCCAAACACTGAAGCTTTCTTT,CSVRAGPNTEAFF
-,-,TRBJ1-2,TRBV6-6,TGTGCCAGCAGTTACGAGCAGGGGAGTAATGGCTACACCTTC,CASSYEQGSNGYTF
-,-,TRBJ1-5,TRBV10-3,TGTGCCATCGGGCAGGGTATTGGGAGCAATCAGCCCCAGCATTTT,CAIGQGIGSNQPQHF
TRBD1,-,TRBJ1-5,TRBV6-5,TGTGCCAGCAATGGACAGGGAGATCAGCCCCAGCATTTT,CASNGQGDQPQHF
-,-,TRBJ1-6,TRBV7-2,TGTGCCAGCAGCTTAGCGTTGGGCAGTAATGATTCACCCCTCCACTTT,CASSLALGSNDSPLHF
-,-,TRBJ1-3,TRBV5-6,TGTGCCAGCAGCTTGGGGACAAGAAGCTCTGGAAACACCATATATTTT,CASSLGTRSSGNTIYF
TRBD1,once,TRBJ1-2,TRBV7-7,TGTGCCAGCAGCCCATACCAAACAGGGGGAGGTAGTGGCTACACCTTC,CASSPYQTGGGSGYTF
TRBD1,-,TRBJ2-7,TRBV5-1,TGCGCCAGCAGCACTGGACAGGGAGGCCACGAGCAGTACTTC,CASSTGQGGHEQYF
-,-,TRBJ2-7,TRBV5-6,TGTGCCAGCAGCTTGAGTAACCTCGGGCAGTACTTC,CASSLSNLGQYF
TRBD2,-,TRBJ2-1,TRBV29-1,TGCAGCGTTGAAGTGAGCAGCGGGGGGCCATTAGGTTCGAATGAGCAGTTCTTC,CSVEVSSGGPLGSNEQFF
-,few,TRBJ2-5,TRBV6-5,TGTGCCAGCAGTTACAGGGGCAAAGAGACCCAGTACTTC,CASSYRGKETQYF
-,-,TRBJ1-2,TRBV7-9,TGTGCCAGCAGCTTAGGGCAGGGTCCCACCTTC,CASSLGQGPTF
-,-,TRBJ2-1,TRBV4-1,TGCGCCAGCAGCCAAGTTACTAGTTCCAATGAGCAGTTCTTC,CASSQVTSSNEQFF
TRBD1,-,TRBJ1-2,TRBV6-5,TGTGCCAGCAGTTACCCCTCCACAGGGGGATTCTATGGCTACACCTTC,CASSYPSTGGFYGYTF
-,-,TRBJ2-7,TRBV5-4,TGTGCCAGCAGCCCGGACATTACCTACGAGCAGTACTTC,CASSPDITYEQYF
TRBD1,few,TRBJ1-2,TRBV6-5,TGTGCCAGCAGTTCCACAGGGGCCGCTAACTATGGCTACACCTTC,CASSSTGAANYGYTF
TRBD1,-,TRBJ2-7,TRBV7-2,TGTGCCAGCAGCATCCGGGACAGGGTAGGAGAGCAGTACTTC,CASSIRDRVGEQYF
TRBD2,-,TRBJ2-5,TRBV7-2,TGTGCCAGCAGCCCCGGGGGGGCCCCCCGAGAGACCCAGTACTTC,CASSPGGAPRETQYF
TRBD1,-,TRBJ1-1,TRBV11-3,TGTGCCAGCAGTTCCGGGACAGTGAACACTGAAGCTTTCTTT,CASSSGTVNTEAFF